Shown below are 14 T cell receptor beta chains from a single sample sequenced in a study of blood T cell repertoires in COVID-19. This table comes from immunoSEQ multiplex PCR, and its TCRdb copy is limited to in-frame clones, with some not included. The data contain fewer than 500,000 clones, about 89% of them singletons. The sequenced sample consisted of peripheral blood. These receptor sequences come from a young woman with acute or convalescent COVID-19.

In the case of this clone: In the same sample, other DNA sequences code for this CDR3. The CDR3 nucleotides are TGCGCCAGCAGCTTGGGGCAGGGAGGGTATGGCTACACCTTC. Protein sequence: CASSLGQGGYGYTF. V and J are TRBV5-1 and TRBJ1-2; tentatively, D is TRBD1 (5 bases). This CDR3 is 14 amino acids long. The ends were cut back, 0 bases at V and 5 bases at J, with 11 bases in the middle. The germline CDR1 and CDR2 sequences are SGHRS and YFSETQ.

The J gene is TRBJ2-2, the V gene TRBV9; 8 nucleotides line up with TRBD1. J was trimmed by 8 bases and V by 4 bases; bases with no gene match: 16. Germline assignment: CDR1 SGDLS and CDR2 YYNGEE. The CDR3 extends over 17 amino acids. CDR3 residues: CASSPTSRGRSLGELFF. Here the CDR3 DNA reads TGTGCCAGCAGCCCTACGAGCAGGGGGCGTAGTCTGGGGGAGCTGTTTTTT.

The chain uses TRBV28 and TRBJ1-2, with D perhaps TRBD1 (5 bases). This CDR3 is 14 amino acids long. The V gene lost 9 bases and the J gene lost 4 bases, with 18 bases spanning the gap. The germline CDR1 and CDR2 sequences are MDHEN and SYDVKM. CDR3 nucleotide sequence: TGTGCCAGTAACCGGGGGGGGGTAGGCTATGGCTACACCTTC. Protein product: CASNRGGVGYGYTF.

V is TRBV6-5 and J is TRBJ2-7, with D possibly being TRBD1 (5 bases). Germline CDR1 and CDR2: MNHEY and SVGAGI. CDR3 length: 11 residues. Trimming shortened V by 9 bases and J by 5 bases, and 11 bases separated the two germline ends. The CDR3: CASGRADEQYF. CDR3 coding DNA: TGTGCCAGTGGCAGGGCCGACGAGCAGTACTTC.

CDR3 amino acids: CASSNPLAGADTQYF. DNA for the CDR3: TGTGCCAGCAGCAATCCTCTAGCGGGTGCAGATACGCAGTATTTT. This chain uses TRBV21-1 with TRBJ2-3; the DNA was not compared with TRBD2, the D call given in the table. TRBV21-1 has pseudogene status. The CDR3 loop spans 15 amino acids.

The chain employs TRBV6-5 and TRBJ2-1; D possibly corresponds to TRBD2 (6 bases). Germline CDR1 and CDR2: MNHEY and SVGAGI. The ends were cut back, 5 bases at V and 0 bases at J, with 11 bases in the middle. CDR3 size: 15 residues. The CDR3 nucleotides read TGTGCCAGCAGTAACGGGGGAAGCTCCTACAATGAGCAGTTCTTC. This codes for CASSNGGSSYNEQFF.

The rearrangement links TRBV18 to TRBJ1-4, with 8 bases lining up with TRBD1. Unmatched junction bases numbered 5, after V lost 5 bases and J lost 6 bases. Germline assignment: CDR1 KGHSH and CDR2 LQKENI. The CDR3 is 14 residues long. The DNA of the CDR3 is TGTGCCAGCTCAGGACAGGGAGCCTATGAAAAACTGTTTTTT. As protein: CASSGQGAYEKLFF. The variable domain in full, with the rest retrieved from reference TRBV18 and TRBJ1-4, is NAGVMQNPRHLVRRRGQEARLRCSPMKGHSHVYWYRQLPEEGLKFMVYLQKENIIDESGMPKERFSAEFPKEGPSILRIQQVVRGDSAAYFCASSGQGAYEKLFFGSGTQLSVL.

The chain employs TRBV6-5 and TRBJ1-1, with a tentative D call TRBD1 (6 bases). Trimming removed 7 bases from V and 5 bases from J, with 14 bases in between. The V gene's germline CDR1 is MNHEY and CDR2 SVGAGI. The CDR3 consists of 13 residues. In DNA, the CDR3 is TGTGCCAGCAACAAACAGGGTGGAACTGAAGCTTTCTTT. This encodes CASNKQGGTEAFF.

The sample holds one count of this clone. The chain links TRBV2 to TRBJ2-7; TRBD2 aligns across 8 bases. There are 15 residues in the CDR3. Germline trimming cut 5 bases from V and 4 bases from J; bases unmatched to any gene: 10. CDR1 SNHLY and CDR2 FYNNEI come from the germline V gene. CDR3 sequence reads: CASSIGVAGSYEQYF. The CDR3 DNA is TGTGCCAGCAGTATTGGGGTAGCGGGGAGTTACGAGCAGTACTTC. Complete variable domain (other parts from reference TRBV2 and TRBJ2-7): EPEVTQTPSHQVTQMGQEVILRCVPISNHLYFYWYRQILGQKVEFLVSFYNNEISEKSEIFDDQFSVERPDGSNFTLKIRSTKLEDSAMYFCASSIGVAGSYEQYFGPGTRLTVT.

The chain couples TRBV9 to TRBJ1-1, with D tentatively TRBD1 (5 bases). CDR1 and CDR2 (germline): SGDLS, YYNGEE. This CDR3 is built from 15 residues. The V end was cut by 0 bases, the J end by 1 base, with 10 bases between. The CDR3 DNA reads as TGTGCCAGCAGCGTAGGAAGGGGAGGGAACACTGAAGCTTTCTTT. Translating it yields CASSVGRGGNTEAFF.

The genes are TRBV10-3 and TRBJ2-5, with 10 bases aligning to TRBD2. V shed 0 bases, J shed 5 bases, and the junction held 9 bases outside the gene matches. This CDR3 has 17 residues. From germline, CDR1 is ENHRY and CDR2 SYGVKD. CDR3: CAISESASGGAVETQYF. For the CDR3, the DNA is TGTGCCATCAGTGAGTCGGCGAGCGGGGGGGCCGTGGAGACCCAGTACTTC.

In DNA, the CDR3 is TGTGCCAGCAGCGACGGACAGACATACACCATATATTTT. Translated, it gives CASSDGQTYTIYF. The rearrangement uses TRBV7-2 and TRBJ1-3; the D gene is possibly TRBD1 (6 bases). Deletions cut 5 bases from V and 8 bases from J, with 13 bases between. CDR3 length: 13 residues. The V gene's germline CDR1 is SGHTA and CDR2 FQGNSA.

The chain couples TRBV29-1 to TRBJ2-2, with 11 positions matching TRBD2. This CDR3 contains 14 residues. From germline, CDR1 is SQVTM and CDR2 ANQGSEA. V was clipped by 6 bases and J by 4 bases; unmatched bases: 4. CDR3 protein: CSVFSGGATGELFF. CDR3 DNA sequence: TGCAGCGTCTTTAGCGGGGGGGCCACCGGGGAGCTGTTTTTT.

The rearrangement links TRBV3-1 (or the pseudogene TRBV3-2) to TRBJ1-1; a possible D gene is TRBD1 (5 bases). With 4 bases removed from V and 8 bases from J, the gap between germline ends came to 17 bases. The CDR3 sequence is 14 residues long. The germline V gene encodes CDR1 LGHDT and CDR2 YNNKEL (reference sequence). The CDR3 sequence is CASSLDPGRAEAFF. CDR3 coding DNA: TGTGCCAGCAGCCTGGACCCAGGCAGGGCAGAAGCTTTCTTT.